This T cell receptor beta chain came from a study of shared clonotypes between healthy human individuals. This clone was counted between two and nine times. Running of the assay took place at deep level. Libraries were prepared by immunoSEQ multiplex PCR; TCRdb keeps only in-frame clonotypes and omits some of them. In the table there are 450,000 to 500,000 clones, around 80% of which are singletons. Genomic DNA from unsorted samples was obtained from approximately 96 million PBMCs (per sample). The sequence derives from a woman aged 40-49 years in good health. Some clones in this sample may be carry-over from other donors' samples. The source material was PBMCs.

The CDR3 loop is CASSQDLTGGPHYEQYF. The CDR3 DNA reads TGCGCCAGCAGCCAAGATCTAACGGGAGGGCCCCACTACGAGCAGTACTTC. The genes are TRBV4-3 and TRBJ2-7; 8 bases are a match to TRBD2. After removal of 0 bases from V and 3 bases from J, the junction contained 10 bases not matched to a gene. From germline, CDR1 is LGHNA and CDR2 YSLEER. The CDR3 consists of 17 residues.